The T cell receptor (beta chain) under discussion was sequenced for a study of shared clonotypes between healthy human individuals. Study-level results: Richness estimates generally favored naive over memory subsets.

About this clone: Antigen: not known.

CDR1 SEHNR and CDR2 FQNEAQ come from the germline V gene (reference sequence). This CDR3 spans 14 amino acids. V was shortened by 5 bases and J by 2 bases, with 12 bases between the two germline ends. Here immunoSEQ multiplex PCR was the method, and the copy in TCRdb shows in-frame clones only, minus some. This table has about 1.1 million clones, 75% to 85% appearing once. Sequenced sample: memory CD4+ T cells from PBMCs. Subset in this sample: CD45RA-negative fraction. The clonotype originates from a young man in good health. Some clones in this sample may be carry-over from other donors' samples. V and J are TRBV7-9 and TRBJ1-2, with TRBD1 as a possible D gene (5 bases). The CDR3 coding sequence is TGTGCCAGCAGCCCAAACGCAGGGAACTATGGCTACACCTTC. As protein: CASSPNAGNYGYTF.